This TCR beta chain stems from a study of Graves' ophthalmopathy and Graves' hyperthyroidism. Points from the study as a whole: Most clonotypes expanded in thyroid above 0.001 frequency were present in blood too.

V was trimmed by 1 base and J by 0 bases, leaving 13 bases between them. Per the germline V gene, CDR1 is SGHAT and CDR2 is FQNNGV. CDR3 length: 17 residues. RNA transcripts served as template for amplifying TCR beta CDR3 sequences. HTBI-primed RT-PCR formed the first round, and a multiplex PCR formed the second. TCRdb re-analysed the multiplex PCR reads in MiXCR, keeping a single row per CDR3 protein. The sample contains some 520,000 distinct CDR3 sequences, 13% to 15% of which appear only once. This clonotype was observed at least ten times. Antigen: not known. The receptor comes from a woman aged 25 to 39 with Graves' ophthalmopathy. What was sequenced was blood. This chain links TRBV11-2 with TRBJ2-1, with D uncertain. The CDR3 loop reads CASSLVGLLSSYNEQFF. The CDR3 region has the DNA TGTGCCAGCAGCTTAGTTGGCTTGCTGAGCTCCTACAATGAGCAGTTCTTC.